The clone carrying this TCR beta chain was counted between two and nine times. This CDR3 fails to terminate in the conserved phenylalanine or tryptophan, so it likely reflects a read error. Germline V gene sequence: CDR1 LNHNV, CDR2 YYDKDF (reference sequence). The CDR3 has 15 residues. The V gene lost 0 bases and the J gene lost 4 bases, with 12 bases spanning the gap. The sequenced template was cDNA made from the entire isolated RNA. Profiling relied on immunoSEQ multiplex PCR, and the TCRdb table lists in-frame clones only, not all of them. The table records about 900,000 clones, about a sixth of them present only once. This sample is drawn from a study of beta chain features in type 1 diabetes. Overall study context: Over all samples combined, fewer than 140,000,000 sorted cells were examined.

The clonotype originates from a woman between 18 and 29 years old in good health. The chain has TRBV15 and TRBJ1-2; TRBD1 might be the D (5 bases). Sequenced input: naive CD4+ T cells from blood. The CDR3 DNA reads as TGTGCCACCAGCAGAGATGCGGTGAGGGGCTATGGCTACACCCTC. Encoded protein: CATSRDAVRGYGYTL.